This note documents a single T cell receptor beta chain sequence. Its recognized antigen is unknown. Base qualities are not recorded, but no much larger clone differs from it by a single base. The immunoSEQ Assay, a bias-controlled multiplex PCR, was used to amplify TCRbeta CDR3 regions from genomic DNA. The authors processed their data as follows. Within the assay, amplification of reference gene primers was used to estimate how many nucleated cells each sample contained. To quantify the absolute abundance of each unique TCRbeta CDR3 rearrangement, sequence reads were collapsed and filtered. Productive Simpson clonality was computed per sample as the square root of Simpson's diversity index over productive rearrangements. TCRdb took over this immuneACCESS table, retaining in-frame rearrangements with V and J assigned. Such tables are incomplete; in checked studies, under half of the missing clones stem from an unresolved V gene, and the remainder is unexplained. V, J and clone size reflect that table, while D and trimming were determined from the DNA. The table for this sample lists 150,000 to 200,000 clones; roughly nine tenths of them were counted only once. Jointly, the top ten make up roughly 20% of the sample.

Trimming removed 3 bases from V and 2 bases from J; the gene matches leave 3 bases unexplained. From the cysteine up to the phenylalanine, the CDR3 has a length of 13 residues. Only the CDR3 DNA stays, 39 bases, in frame from base 1. Based on the germline V gene (reference sequence), the CDR1 and CDR2 sequences are DFQATT and SNEGSKA. The collaborating institutions used their own protocols to collect whole blood in K2EDTA tubes. For TCRbeta analysis, collaborator samples were shipped as frozen whole blood, as isolated PBMCs, or as DNA extracted from either sample type. The entry originates in a study of blood T cell repertoires in COVID-19 (dated by TCRdb to 2020 to 2021). In the study overall: Samples covering the acute and convalescent phases of COVID-19 were provided by collaborators in the United States, Italy and Spain. A de-identified subject ID, COVID-19 status, age in years and sex were almost always included in the sample metadata. The repertoires were released in a freely available public database meant as a resource for research on the immune response to SARS-CoV-2. The dataset comprised deeply sampled blood TCRbeta repertoires from subjects exposed to, actively infected with, or recovered from COVID-19. Samples came from the ongoing ImmuneRACE study (first 160 participants) plus 1,254 subjects from 6 global collaborators. Where available, HLA class I and class II types were taken from metadata supplied by the sample provider and were not determined by assay-based typing. The prospective study material was composed of cDNA or gDNA derived from T cells, B-cell-depleted T cells, or PBMCs.

The full study reports these points: How much clinical and demographic metadata was included differed by source and by participant, and the metadata was provided uncurated.

Sequenced sample: peripheral blood. The TCR comes from a man in his 70s with active or convalescent COVID-19. This chain joins TRBV20-1 to TRBJ2-5, and 7 junctional nucleotides match TRBD1. The sequence in DNA is TGCAGTGCTAGTGTCAGGGGGCAAGAGACCCAGTACTTC. The resulting protein is CSASVRGQETQYF.